This note documents a single T cell receptor beta chain sequence. Its antigen remains unknown. This record belongs to a study of T cell responses to AZD1222 COVID-19 vaccine. Regarding the study as a whole: Reportedly, nearly half of unique spike TCRs recognized epitopes outside B.1.351/B.1.1.7 mutations.

Generated by immunoSEQ multiplex PCR, the TCRdb table keeps only in-frame clones and is missing some. The sample carries some 99,000 clones, around nine tenths recorded once. Germline V CDR1 and CDR2: LGHNA, YNFKEQ. The CDR3 length is 13 residues. Trimming took 1 base from V and 8 from J, leaving 10 bases between them. The origin of this receptor is an adult in good health. The sequenced sample was peripheral blood, obtained on day 0 of AZD1222 vaccination. J is TRBJ2-3 and V is TRBV4-2; D not certain. CDR3 loop: CASSQVQGGTQYF. The CDR3 coding sequence is TGTGCCAGCAGCCAAGTGCAAGGTGGTACGCAGTATTTT.